Detailed here is one T cell receptor beta chain. This clonotype was observed a handful of times. The clone's antigen remains unknown. Mismatch with germline at one junction end may stem from a read error. This entry is derived from a study of spatial heterogeneity in lung cancer (dated by TCRdb to between 2018 and 2021). For context, the study as a whole: The donors were some 76 patients from the lung TRACERx cohort who had early-stage, untreated non-small cell lung cancer. More beta-chain than alpha-chain transcripts were consistently detected, likely reflecting higher beta-chain transcript abundance. Follow-up PBMC samples were sequenced whenever available, and the median time to follow-up was about 24 months after resection. In the raw uncorrected reads, each unique combination of TCR and UMI appeared on average more than ten times. TCR alpha and beta repertoires were quantitatively compared across multiple tumor regions, matched nontumor lung and blood in non-small cell lung cancer. At surgery, both alpha and beta chains were TCR-sequenced in about 200 tumor regions, about 64 matched nontumor lung samples and some 58 PBMC samples. Nonsynonymous mutation counts, determined by whole-exome sequencing of tumor tissue, were related to TCR repertoire features.

The library came from 5' RACE. TCRdb records NextSeq 500 as the sequencer. To allow correction of PCR and sequencing errors, the TCR library protocol tagged every TCR cDNA molecule with a unique molecular identifier. From the authors' description of their analysis: Decombinator tools were used for TCR identification, UMI-based error correction and CDR3 extraction. Expanded TCRs were defined as those above a frequency of 2 per 1,000, corresponding to the top 1% of the tumor frequency distribution. Each repertoire was subsampled 100 times to 5,000 TCRs, after which Renyi diversity was computed with the R vegan package. To build CDR3 similarity networks, amino acid triplet string-kernel similarity was used, and CDR3s were connected when their pairwise similarity was above 0.82. TCRdb cleaned the public reads at Q25 with fastp, built clones with MiXCR and kept in-frame beta chains. Each record represents a unique CDR3 protein, reported with the most common genes and DNA among its rows. TCRdb assigned the V and J calls; the authors' analysis was not used. Counted in this sample were 25,000 to 35,000 distinct CDR3 sequences; 5% to 6.5% of them appeared once. The ten largest clones represent approximately 24% of the sample.

General study outcomes and caveats: Ubiquitous expanded tumor TCRs were detected in blood more often at tumor resection than at routine follow-up. Confirming at a functional level the hypothesis that regional TCRs recognize regional mutations was considered to require additional single-cell paired TCR alpha and beta sequencing. Only 15 or so patients were included in comparisons of baseline and follow-up blood repertoires.

From a lookup of the germline V gene (reference sequence), CDR1 and CDR2 are SSHAT and FNYEAQ. The CDR3, from cysteine to phenylalanine, totals 15 residues. Left in the record is the CDR3 DNA by itself, 45 bases read in frame from the first base. The sample's time point label is to be understood as: blood at routine non-recurrence follow-up after resection. For TCR sequencing, whole RNA was extracted from tumor and nontumor lung tissue, or from cryopreserved PBMC samples, and no cell sorting was done. Only patients for whom sufficient RNA was available from at least two tumor regions were selected for TCR sequencing.

The chain links TRBV7-7 with TRBJ2-7; 8 of the junction bases match TRBD1. The sample in question was PBMCs, obtained at follow-up. This TCR derives from a female donor with early-stage non-small cell lung cancer. Read as DNA, the sequence is TGTGCTAGCAGCTCCGGACAGGGCAGCACCTACGAGCAGTACTTC. It specifies CASSSGQGSTYEQYF.